The clone carrying this T cell receptor (beta chain) was picked up a small number of times. The data were taken from a study of OX40 agonist ivuxolimab in advanced cancers. V was pared by 11 bases and J by 0 bases, with 11 bases between. Germline V gene sequence: CDR1 MNHEY, CDR2 SVGAGI. The CDR3 is 13 amino acids. This table comes from immunoSEQ multiplex PCR, and its TCRdb copy is limited to in-frame clones, with some not included. The table has 12,000 to 15,000 clones, 77% seen once. This sequence originates from an adult with an advanced solid tumor such as melanoma, head and neck, liver or kidney cancer. V and J are TRBV6-5 and TRBJ2-1; no clear D gene. The input for sequencing was CD4+ or CD8+ T cells sorted from blood, taken in a trial of the OX40 agonist ivuxolimab. Written as DNA, the CDR3 is TGTGCCGCAAAACGGAGCTCCTACAATGAGCAGTTCTTC. Translation gives CAAKRSSYNEQFF.